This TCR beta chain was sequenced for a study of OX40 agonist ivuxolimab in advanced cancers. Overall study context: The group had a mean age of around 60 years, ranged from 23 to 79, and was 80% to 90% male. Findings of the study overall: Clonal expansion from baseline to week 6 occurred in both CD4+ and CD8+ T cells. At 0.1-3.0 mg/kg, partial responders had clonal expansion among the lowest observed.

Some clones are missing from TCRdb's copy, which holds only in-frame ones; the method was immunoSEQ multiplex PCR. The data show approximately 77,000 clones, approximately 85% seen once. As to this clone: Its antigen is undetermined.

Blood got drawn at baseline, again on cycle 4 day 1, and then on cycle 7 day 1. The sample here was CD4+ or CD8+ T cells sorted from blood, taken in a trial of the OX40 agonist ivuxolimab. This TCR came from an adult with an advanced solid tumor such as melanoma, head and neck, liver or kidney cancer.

The DNA for the CDR3 is TGTGCCAGCACCATAGTGGTAGGCTATAACACTGAAGCTTTCTTT. Its translation: CASTIVVGYNTEAFF. V usage is TRBV7-2 and J usage is TRBJ1-1; D not certain. Germline CDR1 reads SGHTA; CDR2 reads FQGNSA. V lost 7 bases and J 2 bases, leaving 17 bases between the germline ends. The CDR3 spans 15 residues. Filled out from reference TRBV7-2 and TRBJ1-1, the complete variable domain reads GAGVSQSPSNKVTEKGKDVELRCDPISGHTALYWYRQSLGQGLEFLIYFQGNSAPDKSGLPSDRFSAERTGGSVSTLTIQRTQQEDSAVYLCASTIVVGYNTEAFFGQGTRLTVV.